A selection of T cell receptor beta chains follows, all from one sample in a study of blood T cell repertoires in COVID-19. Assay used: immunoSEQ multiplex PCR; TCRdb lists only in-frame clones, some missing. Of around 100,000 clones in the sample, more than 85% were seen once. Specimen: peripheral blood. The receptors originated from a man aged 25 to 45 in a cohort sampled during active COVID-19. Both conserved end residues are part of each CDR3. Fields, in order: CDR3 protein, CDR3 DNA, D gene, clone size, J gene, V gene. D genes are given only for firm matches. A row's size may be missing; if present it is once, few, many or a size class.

cdr3_aa: CAWRSGGGTWADTQYF; cdr3_nt: TGTGCCTGGAGGTCTGGCGGGGGGACATGGGCAGATACGCAGTATTTT; d_call: TRBD2; clone_size: .; j_call: TRBJ2-3; v_call: TRBV30
cdr3_aa: CAWSESTGELFF; cdr3_nt: TGTGCCTGGAGTGAGAGCACCGGGGAGCTGTTTTTT; d_call: .; clone_size: .; j_call: TRBJ2-2; v_call: TRBV30
cdr3_aa: CASSLMTGATYNEQFF; cdr3_nt: TGTGCCAGCAGCTTAATGACAGGGGCTACCTACAATGAGCAGTTCTTC; d_call: TRBD1; clone_size: .; j_call: TRBJ2-1; v_call: TRBV7-3
cdr3_aa: CSVEASGRTGELFF; cdr3_nt: TGCAGCGTTGAAGCTAGCGGGCGAACCGGGGAGCTGTTTTTT; d_call: TRBD2; clone_size: .; j_call: TRBJ2-2; v_call: TRBV29-1
cdr3_aa: CASSMGGIAKNIQYF; cdr3_nt: TGTGCCAGTAGTATGGGAGGGATAGCCAAAAACATTCAGTACTTC; d_call: TRBD2; clone_size: .; j_call: TRBJ2-4; v_call: TRBV19
cdr3_aa: CASSLSVGVNQPQHF; cdr3_nt: TGTGCCAGCAGCTTATCGGTAGGGGTAAATCAGCCCCAGCATTTT; d_call: .; clone_size: few; j_call: TRBJ1-5; v_call: TRBV7-2
cdr3_aa: CASSMGQGYYEQYF; cdr3_nt: TGTGCCAGTAGTATGGGACAGGGATACTACGAGCAGTACTTC; d_call: TRBD1; clone_size: .; j_call: TRBJ2-7; v_call: TRBV19
cdr3_aa: CASSLGRRDRAWGVQYF; cdr3_nt: TGTGCCAGCAGTTTAGGCCGAAGGGACAGGGCTTGGGGGGTACAGTACTTC; d_call: TRBD1; clone_size: .; j_call: TRBJ2-4; v_call: TRBV28
cdr3_aa: CASSLAGGYEQYF; cdr3_nt: TGCGCCAGCAGCCTAGCGGGGGGCTACGAGCAGTACTTC; d_call: TRBD2; clone_size: .; j_call: TRBJ2-7; v_call: TRBV10-2
cdr3_aa: CASSSTTGLWTNEKLFF; cdr3_nt: TGTGCCAGCTCCTCGACTACAGGGTTGTGGACTAATGAAAAACTGTTTTTT; d_call: .; clone_size: .; j_call: TRBJ1-4; v_call: TRBV18
cdr3_aa: CASSLGASWGGELFF; cdr3_nt: TGCGCCAGCAGCTTGGGGGCTAGCTGGGGCGGGGAGCTGTTTTTT; d_call: .; clone_size: .; j_call: TRBJ2-2; v_call: TRBV5-1
cdr3_aa: CASSLDSLAGATEAFF; cdr3_nt: TGTGCCAGCAGCTTAGATAGTCTGGCGGGGGCGACTGAAGCTTTCTTT; d_call: .; clone_size: .; j_call: TRBJ1-1; v_call: TRBV7-9
cdr3_aa: CASSMGLAGGTDTQYF; cdr3_nt: TGTGCCAGTAGTATGGGACTAGCGGGGGGAACAGATACGCAGTATTTT; d_call: TRBD2; clone_size: .; j_call: TRBJ2-3; v_call: TRBV19
cdr3_aa: CSVEEVAGGSPWYF; cdr3_nt: .; d_call: .; clone_size: .; j_call: TRBJ2-5; v_call: TRBV29-1
cdr3_aa: CATMGQGAADTQYF; cdr3_nt: TGCGCCACCATGGGACAGGGGGCGGCAGATACGCAGTATTTT; d_call: TRBD1; clone_size: .; j_call: TRBJ2-3; v_call: TRBV10-2
cdr3_aa: CASSRTGTEAFF; cdr3_nt: TGTGCCAGTAGTCGGACAGGGACTGAAGCTTTCTTT; d_call: TRBD1; clone_size: many; j_call: TRBJ1-1; v_call: TRBV19
cdr3_aa: CASSPTGGRYEQYF; cdr3_nt: TGCGCCAGCAGCCCGACAGGGGGCCGTTACGAGCAGTACTTC; d_call: TRBD1; clone_size: .; j_call: TRBJ2-7; v_call: TRBV5-1
cdr3_aa: CASGGTGRSNEKLFF; cdr3_nt: TGTGCCAGCGGCGGCACAGGTAGATCGAATGAAAAACTGTTTTTT; d_call: .; clone_size: .; j_call: TRBJ1-4; v_call: TRBV7-8
cdr3_aa: CSVAGTLSSYEQYF; cdr3_nt: TGCAGCGTGGCCGGGACACTGAGCTCCTACGAGCAGTACTTC; d_call: .; clone_size: .; j_call: TRBJ2-7; v_call: TRBV29-1
cdr3_aa: CAISDEGVFGYTF; cdr3_nt: TGTGCCATCAGTGATGAGGGAGTGTTCGGCTACACCTTC; d_call: .; clone_size: .; j_call: TRBJ1-2; v_call: TRBV10-3
cdr3_aa: CASGFDRGFTDTQYF; cdr3_nt: TGTGCTAGTGGTTTCGACAGGGGTTTCACAGATACGCAGTATTTT; d_call: TRBD1; clone_size: .; j_call: TRBJ2-3; v_call: TRBV12-5
cdr3_aa: CASSELGWSGREETQYF; cdr3_nt: TGTGCCAGCAGTGAATTGGGGTGGAGCGGGAGGGAAGAGACCCAGTACTTC; d_call: TRBD2; clone_size: .; j_call: TRBJ2-5; v_call: TRBV6-1
cdr3_aa: CASSRDSEKLFF; cdr3_nt: TGTGCCAGCAGCAGGGACTCTGAAAAACTGTTTTTT; d_call: .; clone_size: .; j_call: TRBJ1-4; v_call: TRBV7-9
cdr3_aa: CASSSPPTRGYTF; cdr3_nt: TGTGCCAGCAGCTCGCCCCCCACGAGAGGCTACACCTTC; d_call: .; clone_size: .; j_call: TRBJ1-2; v_call: TRBV7-8
cdr3_aa: CSVARRGNTEAFF; cdr3_nt: TGCAGCGTTGCGAGAAGGGGGAACACTGAAGCTTTCTTT; d_call: .; clone_size: .; j_call: TRBJ1-1; v_call: TRBV29-1